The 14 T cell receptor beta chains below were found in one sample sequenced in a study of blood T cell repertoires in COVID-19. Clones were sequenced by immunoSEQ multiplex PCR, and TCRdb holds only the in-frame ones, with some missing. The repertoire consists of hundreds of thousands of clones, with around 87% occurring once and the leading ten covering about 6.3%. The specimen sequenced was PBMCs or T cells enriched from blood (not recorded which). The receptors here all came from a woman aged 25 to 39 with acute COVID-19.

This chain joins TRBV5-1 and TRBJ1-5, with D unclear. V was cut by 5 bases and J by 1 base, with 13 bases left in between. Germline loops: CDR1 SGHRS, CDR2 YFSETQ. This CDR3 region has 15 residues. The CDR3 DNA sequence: TGCGCCAGCAGTTCCGGGGTTGGAAGCAATCAGCCCCAGCATTTT. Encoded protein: CASSSGVGSNQPQHF.

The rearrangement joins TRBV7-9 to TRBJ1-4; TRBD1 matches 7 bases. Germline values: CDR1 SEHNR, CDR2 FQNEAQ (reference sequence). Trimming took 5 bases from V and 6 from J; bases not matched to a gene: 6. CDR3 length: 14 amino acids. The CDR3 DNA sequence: TGTGCCAGCAGCAGACTCGGGACAGATGAAAAACTGTTTTTT. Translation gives CASSRLGTDEKLFF.

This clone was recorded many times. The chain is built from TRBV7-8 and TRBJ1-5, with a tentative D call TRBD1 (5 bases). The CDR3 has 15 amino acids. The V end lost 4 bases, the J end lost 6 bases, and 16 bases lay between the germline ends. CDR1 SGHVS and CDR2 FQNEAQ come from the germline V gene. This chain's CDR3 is CASSSLQGPSQPQHF. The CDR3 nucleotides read TGTGCCAGCAGCTCTTTGCAGGGCCCCAGTCAGCCCCAGCATTTT.

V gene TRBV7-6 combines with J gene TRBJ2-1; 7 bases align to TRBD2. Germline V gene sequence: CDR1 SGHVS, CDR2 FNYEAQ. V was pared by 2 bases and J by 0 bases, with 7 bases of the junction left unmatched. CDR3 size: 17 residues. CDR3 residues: CASSLFLAESSYNEQFF. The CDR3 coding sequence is TGTGCCAGCAGCTTATTTCTAGCGGAGAGCTCCTACAATGAGCAGTTCTTC.

CDR3 loop: CATGPTGGYTF. The CDR3, as DNA: TGTGCCACTGGACCAACAGGTGGCTACACCTTC. The chain recombines TRBV12-3 or TRBV12-4 with TRBJ1-2; D is possibly TRBD1 (5 bases). The CDR3 length is 11 residues. V lost 10 bases and J lost 7, with 13 bases in between.

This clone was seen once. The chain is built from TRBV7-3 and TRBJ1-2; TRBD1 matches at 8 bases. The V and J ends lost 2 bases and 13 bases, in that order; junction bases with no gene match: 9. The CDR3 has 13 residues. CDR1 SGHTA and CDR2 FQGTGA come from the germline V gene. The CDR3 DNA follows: TGTGCCAGCAGCTTATCACAGGGGGATCGTCTCACCTTC. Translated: CASSLSQGDRLTF.

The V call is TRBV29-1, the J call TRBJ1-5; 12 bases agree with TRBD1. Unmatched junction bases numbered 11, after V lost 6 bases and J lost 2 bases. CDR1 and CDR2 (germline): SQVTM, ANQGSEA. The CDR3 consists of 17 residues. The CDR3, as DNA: TGCAGCGTCGCCGGGACAGGGGGCGCGGAAGGCAATCAGCCCCAGCATTTT. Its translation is CSVAGTGGAEGNQPQHF.

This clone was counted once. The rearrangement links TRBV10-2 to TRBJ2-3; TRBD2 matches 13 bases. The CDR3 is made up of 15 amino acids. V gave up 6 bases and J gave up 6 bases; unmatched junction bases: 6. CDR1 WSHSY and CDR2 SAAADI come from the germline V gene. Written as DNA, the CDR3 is TGCGCCAGCAGCGGGACTAGCGGGGTTCAGGATACGCAGTATTTT. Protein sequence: CASSGTSGVQDTQYF.

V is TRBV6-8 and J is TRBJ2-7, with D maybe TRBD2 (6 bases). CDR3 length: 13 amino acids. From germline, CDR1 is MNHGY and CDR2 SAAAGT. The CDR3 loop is CATQIRGLYEQYF. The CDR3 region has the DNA TGTGCGACCCAAATCCGGGGACTCTACGAGCAGTACTTC.

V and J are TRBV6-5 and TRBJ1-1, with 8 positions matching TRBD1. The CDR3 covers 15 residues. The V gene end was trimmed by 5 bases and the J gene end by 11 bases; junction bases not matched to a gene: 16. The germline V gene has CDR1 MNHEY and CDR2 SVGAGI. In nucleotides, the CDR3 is TGTGCCAGCAGTCCCTCCAGGGGGCGCGGGTCGTCTGCTTTCTTT. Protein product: CASSPSRGRGSSAFF.

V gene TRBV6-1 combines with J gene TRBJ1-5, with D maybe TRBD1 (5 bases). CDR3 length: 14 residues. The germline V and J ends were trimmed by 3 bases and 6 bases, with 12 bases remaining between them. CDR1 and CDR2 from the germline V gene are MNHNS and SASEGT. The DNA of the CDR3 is TGTGCCAGCAGTGAGCAGGGTAGAAGTCAGCCCCAGCATTTT. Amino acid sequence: CASSEQGRSQPQHF.

The CDR3 DNA follows: TGTGCCAGCAGCGGGTACAGGGGTTCCTTTGGGTATAATTCACCCCTCCACTTT. Translating it yields CASSGYRGSFGYNSPLHF. The rearrangement links TRBV5-8 to TRBJ1-6; TRBD1 agrees at 7 bases. Germline V gives CDR1 SGHTS, CDR2 YDEGEE. With 4 bases clipped from V and 4 bases from J, the junction kept 14 bases outside the gene matches. The CDR3 is 18 residues long.

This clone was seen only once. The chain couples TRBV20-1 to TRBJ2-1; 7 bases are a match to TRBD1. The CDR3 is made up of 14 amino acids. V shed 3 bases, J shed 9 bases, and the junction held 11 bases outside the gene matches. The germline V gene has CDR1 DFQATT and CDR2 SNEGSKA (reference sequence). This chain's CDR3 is CSASTDRDVGEQFF. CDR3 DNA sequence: TGCAGTGCTAGTACTGACAGGGATGTCGGTGAGCAGTTCTTC.

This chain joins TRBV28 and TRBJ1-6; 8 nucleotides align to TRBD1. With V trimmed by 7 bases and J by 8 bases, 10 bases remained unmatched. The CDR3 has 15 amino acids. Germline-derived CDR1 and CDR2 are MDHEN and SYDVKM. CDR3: CASIERSRGHSPLHF. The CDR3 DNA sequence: TGTGCCAGCATCGAGCGAAGCAGGGGGCATTCACCCCTCCACTTT.